The 24 T cell receptor beta chains below come from one sample, sequenced in a study of OX40 agonist ivuxolimab in advanced cancers. Only in-frame clones appear in the TCRdb table, and some are missing; sequencing was by immunoSEQ multiplex PCR. Of 60,000 to 70,000 clones in the sample, around 88% were seen once. Sequenced here: CD4+ or CD8+ T cells sorted from blood, sampled in a trial of the OX40 agonist ivuxolimab. The source is an adult with an advanced solid tumor such as melanoma, head and neck, liver or kidney cancer.

V and J are TRBV6-1 and TRBJ2-2, with TRBD2 matching over 10 bases. This CDR3 contains 15 residues. Per germline, CDR1 MNHNS and CDR2 SASEGT. Trimming removed 6 bases from V and 1 base from J; junction bases left unmatched: 2. The CDR3 DNA is TGTGCCAGCAGGCGGACTAGCGGGAACACCGGGGAGCTGTTTTTT. This codes for CASRRTSGNTGELFF.

The chain has TRBV28 and TRBJ2-2; no firm D call. CDR1 and CDR2 (germline): MDHEN, SYDVKM. Trimming took 0 bases from V and 4 from J, leaving 3 bases between them. CDR3 length: 13 amino acids. The CDR3 loop is CASSLWGTGELFF. The CDR3 DNA reads TGTGCCAGCAGTTTATGGGGCACCGGGGAGCTGTTTTTT.

The V call is TRBV9, the J call TRBJ2-7, with D maybe TRBD1 (6 bases). CDR1 is SGDLS and CDR2 is YYNGEE in the germline V gene. This CDR3 comprises 17 residues. The V gene lost 4 bases and the J gene lost 0 bases, with 20 bases spanning the gap. The CDR3 loop is CASSSRGIGTSSYEQYF. CDR3 bases: TGTGCCAGCAGCTCTAGGGGGATCGGGACGTCCTCCTACGAGCAGTACTTC.

The chain carries TRBV2 and TRBJ2-7; D is unclear. The CDR3 length is 11 residues. Between the trimmed V and J ends, which lost 6 bases and 2 bases, there was a span of 5 bases. From germline, CDR1 is SNHLY and CDR2 FYNNEI. The CDR3 nucleotides read TGTGCCAGCAGCAGGACCTACGAGCAGTACTTC. Translating it yields CASSRTYEQYF.

This clone appeared a single time. V usage is TRBV27 and J usage is TRBJ2-7; tentatively, D is TRBD2 (5 bases). This CDR3 comprises 15 residues. CDR1 is MNHEY, CDR2 SMNVEV, per germline (reference sequence). V lost 3 bases and J lost 1, with 13 bases in between. The CDR3 loop reads CASSLGAEPSYEQYF. The CDR3 DNA sequence: TGTGCCAGCAGTTTGGGAGCGGAACCTTCCTACGAGCAGTACTTC.

This chain uses TRBV5-1 with TRBJ2-5, with D hard to call. The CDR3 length is 15 residues. In germline, CDR1 is SGHRS, CDR2 YFSETQ. Trimming left V 0 bases short and J 3 bases short, with 12 bases between. The CDR3 reads CASSLDADREETQYF. CDR3 nucleotide sequence: TGCGCCAGCAGCTTGGATGCAGACCGAGAAGAGACCCAGTACTTC. Variable domain in full (rest from reference TRBV5-1 and TRBJ2-5): KAGVTQTPRYLIKTRGQQVTLSCSPISGHRSVSWYQQTPGQGLQFLFEYFSETQRNKGNFPGRFSGRQFSNSRSEMNVSTLELGDSALYLCASSLDADREETQYFGPGTRLLVL.

The chain carries TRBV29-1 and TRBJ2-4; D may be TRBD1 (5 bases). With 2 bases removed from V and 0 bases from J, the gap between germline ends came to 5 bases. The CDR3 has 13 amino acids. The germline gives CDR1 SQVTM, CDR2 ANQGSEA. CDR3: CSVERGAKNIQYF. The DNA of the CDR3 is TGCAGCGTTGAAAGGGGAGCCAAAAACATTCAGTACTTC.

The V call is TRBV5-1, the J call TRBJ2-5; D assignment may be TRBD1 or TRBD2 (5 bases each). The CDR3 consists of 14 residues. Germline CDR1 reads SGHRS; CDR2 reads YFSETQ. V gave up 0 bases and J gave up 4 bases, with 10 bases separating them. CDR3 protein: CASSLGGSGETQYF. The DNA for the CDR3 is TGCGCCAGCAGCTTGGGGGGGTCTGGAGAGACCCAGTACTTC. Using reference TRBV5-1 and TRBJ2-5 for the parts outside the CDR3, the full variable domain is KAGVTQTPRYLIKTRGQQVTLSCSPISGHRSVSWYQQTPGQGLQFLFEYFSETQRNKGNFPGRFSGRQFSNSRSEMNVSTLELGDSALYLCASSLGGSGETQYFGPGTRLLVL.

This clone was detected only a few times. This sequence joins TRBV4-1 and TRBJ2-7; unclear D gene. Trimming shortened V by 1 base and J by 0 bases, and 13 bases separated the two germline ends. The germline CDR1 and CDR2 sequences are MGHRA and YSYEKL. The CDR3 length is 16 residues. DNA for the CDR3: TGCGCCAGCAGCCAAGTTTGGAAATTCAGCTCCTACGAGCAGTACTTC. Translation gives CASSQVWKFSSYEQYF.

V and J are TRBV14 and TRBJ1-3; TRBD1 matches at 9 bases. From germline, CDR1 is SGHDN and CDR2 FVKESK. This CDR3 spans 15 amino acids. The V and J ends lost 5 bases and 3 bases, in that order; junction bases with no gene match: 5. The chain's CDR3 is CASSSRDRVGNTIYF. For the CDR3, the DNA is TGTGCCAGCAGCTCCCGGGACAGGGTTGGAAACACCATATATTTT.

CDR3 amino acids: CASSWTGGNFQETQYF. The DNA of the CDR3 is TGCGCCAGCAGCTGGACAGGGGGGAACTTCCAAGAGACCCAGTACTTC. The chain couples TRBV5-1 to TRBJ2-5, with 10 nucleotides matching TRBD1. Trimming at V came to 3 bases and at J to 1 base, leaving 6 bases not matched to a gene. Germline V lookup: CDR1 SGHRS, CDR2 YFSETQ. This CDR3 has 16 amino acids.

This clone appeared a few times. The rearrangement joins TRBV5-5 to TRBJ2-3; D is undetermined. Germline V gene sequence: CDR1 SGHKS, CDR2 YYEKEE (reference sequence). With 7 bases removed from V and 4 bases from J, the gap between germline ends came to 19 bases. This CDR3 comprises 15 residues. The CDR3 DNA follows: TGTGCCAGCTCAATATCCCTTGCTCGTTCAGATACGCAGTATTTT. Encoded protein: CASSISLARSDTQYF.

The chain joins TRBV4-3 to TRBJ1-3; 7 positions agree with TRBD1. The germline V gene has CDR1 LGHNA and CDR2 YSLEER. This CDR3 spans 18 amino acids. J lost 0 bases, V lost 2 bases, and 10 bases had no gene match. The CDR3 protein is CASSQTHPRGISGNTIYF. DNA for the CDR3: TGCGCCAGCAGCCAAACACACCCCAGGGGGATCTCTGGAAACACCATATATTTT.

V and J are TRBV19 and TRBJ2-7; D may be TRBD2 (6 bases). The CDR3 consists of 15 residues. Germline CDR1 is LNHDA and CDR2 is SQIVND (reference sequence). Trimming took off 5 bases at V and 1 base at J, with 15 bases between the two ends. The CDR3 here is CASSSNAGSSYEQYF. The CDR3 DNA sequence: TGTGCCAGTAGTTCTAACGCGGGATCTTCCTACGAGCAGTACTTC.

This clone was seen a single time. The chain employs TRBV7-2 and TRBJ2-3; D not certain. Trimming cost V 1 base and J 6 bases, with 14 bases left between them. CDR3 size: 15 residues. The germline V gene has CDR1 SGHTA and CDR2 FQGNSA. The chain's CDR3 is CASSLVGPIADTQYF. The CDR3 DNA reads TGTGCCAGCAGCTTAGTTGGGCCGATCGCGGATACGCAGTATTTT.

This chain uses TRBV7-2 with TRBJ2-5; D possibly matches TRBD1 or TRBD2 (6 bases each). The CDR3 contains 14 residues. The V end was cut by 8 bases, the J end by 1 base, with 14 bases between. CDR1 and CDR2 from the germline V gene are SGHTA and FQGNSA. The CDR3 region is CASVRKGGQETQYF. In nucleotides, the CDR3 is TGTGCCAGCGTTCGGAAGGGGGGCCAAGAGACCCAGTACTTC.

The chain joins TRBV2 to TRBJ2-7, with D possibly TRBD1 on 6 matching bases. This CDR3 has 12 amino acids. Between the trimmed V and J ends, which lost 7 bases and 4 bases, there was a span of 11 bases. Germline CDR1 SNHLY, CDR2 FYNNEI. CDR3: CASIGQPYEQYF. The CDR3 DNA is TGTGCCAGCATTGGACAGCCTTACGAGCAGTACTTC.

J is TRBJ1-3 and V is TRBV4-2; 8 positions match TRBD1. The germline V gene encodes CDR1 LGHNA and CDR2 YNFKEQ. Trimming took 4 bases from V and 0 from J; bases not matched to a gene: 2. The length of the CDR3 is 15 residues. The CDR3 nucleotides read TGTGCCAGCAGCCGAGACAGGGGCTCTGGAAACACCATATATTTT. The encoded protein is CASSRDRGSGNTIYF.

In this sample, this clone turned up once. The chain employs TRBV6-1 and TRBJ1-5; no definite D call. CDR1 and CDR2 from the germline V gene are MNHNS and SASEGT. V lost 5 bases and J lost 4, with 15 bases in between. This CDR3 is built from 15 residues. CDR3 amino acids: CASSNNRESNQPQHF. The CDR3 region has the DNA TGTGCCAGCAGTAACAACCGGGAAAGTAATCAGCCCCAGCATTTT.

V and J are TRBV5-4 and TRBJ2-7, with no clear D. Per germline, CDR1 SGHNT and CDR2 YYREEE (reference sequence). With 2 bases removed from V and 3 bases from J, the gap between germline ends came to 9 bases. This CDR3 spans 13 amino acids. DNA of the CDR3: TGTGCCAGCAGCTTACTTCCGAGCTACGAGCAGTACTTC. This encodes CASSLLPSYEQYF.

The rearrangement joins TRBV7-2 to TRBJ2-7; D perhaps matches TRBD1 (5 bases). The CDR3 is made up of 14 amino acids. Trimming removed 1 base from V and 3 bases from J, with 10 bases in between. Germline V gives CDR1 SGHTA, CDR2 FQGNSA. The CDR3 DNA follows: TGTGCCAGCAGCTTAGGTGACAGTTTCTACGAGCAGTACTTC. It codes for CASSLGDSFYEQYF.

The chain recombines TRBV10-2 with TRBJ2-7; 8 bases are shared with TRBD2. This CDR3 has 13 amino acids. The V gene end was trimmed by 6 bases and the J gene end by 0 bases; junction bases not matched to a gene: 1. The germline V gene has CDR1 WSHSY and CDR2 SAAADI. The CDR3 DNA is TGCGCCAGCAGGAGCGGGAGCTCCTACGAGCAGTACTTC. As protein: CASRSGSSYEQYF.

The V call is TRBV10-1, the J call TRBJ2-1; D not certain. From germline, CDR1 is WNHNN and CDR2 SYGVQD (reference sequence). V lost 3 bases and J lost 6, with 6 bases in between. The CDR3 length is 12 residues. Here the CDR3 reads CASSDAFNEQFF. The CDR3 coding sequence is TGCGCCAGCAGTGATGCGTTCAATGAGCAGTTCTTC.

The chain links TRBV5-4 to TRBJ2-3; TRBD1 agrees at 9 bases. Trimming at V came to 2 bases and at J to 4 bases, leaving 8 bases not matched to a gene. Germline V gives CDR1 SGHNT, CDR2 YYREEE (reference sequence). CDR3 length: 16 residues. The CDR3 protein is CASSFAGQGLADTQYF. The CDR3, as DNA: TGTGCCAGCAGCTTTGCGGGACAGGGACTCGCAGATACGCAGTATTTT. The full variable domain, its missing parts supplied by reference TRBV5-4 and TRBJ2-3, is ETGVTQSPTHLIKTRGQQVTLRCSSQSGHNTVSWYQQALGQGPQFIFQYYREEENGRGNFPPRFSGLQFPNYSSELNVNALELDDSALYLCASSFAGQGLADTQYFGPGTRLTVL.